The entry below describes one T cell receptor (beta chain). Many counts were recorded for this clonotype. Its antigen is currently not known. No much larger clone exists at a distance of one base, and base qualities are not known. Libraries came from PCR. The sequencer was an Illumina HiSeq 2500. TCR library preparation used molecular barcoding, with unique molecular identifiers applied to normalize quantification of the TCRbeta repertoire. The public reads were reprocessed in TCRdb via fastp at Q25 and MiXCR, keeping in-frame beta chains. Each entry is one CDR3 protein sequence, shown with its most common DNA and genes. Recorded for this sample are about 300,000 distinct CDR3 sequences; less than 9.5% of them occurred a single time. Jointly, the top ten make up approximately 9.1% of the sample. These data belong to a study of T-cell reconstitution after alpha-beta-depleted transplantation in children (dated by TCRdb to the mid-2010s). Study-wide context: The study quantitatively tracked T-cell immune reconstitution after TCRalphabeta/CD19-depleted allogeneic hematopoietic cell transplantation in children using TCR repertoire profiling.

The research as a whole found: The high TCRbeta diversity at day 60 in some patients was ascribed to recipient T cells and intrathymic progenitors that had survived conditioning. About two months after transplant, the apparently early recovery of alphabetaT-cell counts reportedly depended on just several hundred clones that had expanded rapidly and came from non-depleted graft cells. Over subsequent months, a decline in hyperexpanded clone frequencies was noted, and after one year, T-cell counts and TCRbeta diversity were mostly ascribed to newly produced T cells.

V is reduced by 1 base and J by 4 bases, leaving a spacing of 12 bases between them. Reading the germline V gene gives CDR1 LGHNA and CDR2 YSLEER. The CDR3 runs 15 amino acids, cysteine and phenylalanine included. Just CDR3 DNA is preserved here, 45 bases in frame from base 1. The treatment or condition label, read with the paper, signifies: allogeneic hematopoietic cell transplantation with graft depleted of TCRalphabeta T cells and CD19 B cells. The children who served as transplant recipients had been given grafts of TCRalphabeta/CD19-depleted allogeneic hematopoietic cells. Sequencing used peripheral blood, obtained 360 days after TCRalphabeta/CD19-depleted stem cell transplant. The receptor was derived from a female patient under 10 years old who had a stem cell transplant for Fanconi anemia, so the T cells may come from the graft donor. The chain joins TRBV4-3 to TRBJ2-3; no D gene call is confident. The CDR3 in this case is CASSQVDEVPDTQYF. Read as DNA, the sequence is TGCGCCAGCAGCCAAGTGGATGAAGTTCCAGATACGCAGTATTTT.